This TCR beta chain was identified in a study of cytomegalovirus exposure and HLA in healthy donors (dated by TCRdb to about 2017). Some background on the complete study: According to an earlier analysis of 450 to 650 of the donors, about 190 million T cells yielded roughly 100 million unique TCR beta sequences and around 280 Gb of sequence data. Approximately 300 gigabases of sequencing data and around 90 million unique TCR sequences made up an early release that covered nearly 650 HLA-typed donors. The genetic ancestry cluster associated with self-reported Caucasian donors included approximately 85% of the roughly 380 genotyped donors. The study aimed to test whether signatures of past pathogen exposure could be identified by cataloging public T cell receptors. The study used immunosequencing to profile the T cell repertoires of about 670 subjects and linked those repertoires to cytomegalovirus serostatus. A separate validation cohort of over a hundred different subjects was used in addition to the roughly 640-subject first cohort. High-throughput TCR immunosequencing, statistical association of individual TCRs with disease status, and machine learning were combined to predict cytomegalovirus infection status. In a later analysis, previously published TCR beta repertoires from several hundred donors were re-analyzed and high-resolution HLA genotyping was added so that TCR occurrence patterns could be studied. Rather than using new phenotypic data, the later analysis identified candidate immune exposures from TCR beta sequences and from how often those sequences occurred across donors. An earlier analysis of nearly 600 of the donors applied high-throughput TCR beta sequencing to assess whether each TCR beta V gene segment acted as functional or pseudogenic. Donor age, sex, ethnicity and CMV serostatus were collected together with the repertoire data. A later genetic analysis took genome-wide SNP genotypes for about 65% of the 666 donors and used that subset as a discovery cohort. Every repertoire in the discovery cohort had been generated on one and the same sequencing platform. Both class I and class II loci were covered by HLA typing, at four-digit resolution. Typing coverage differed by locus: A, B, C, DRB1 and DQB1 were typed in roughly 620-630 donors, DQA1 in about 510, DPA1 in 606, and DPB1 in 400 to 480. Four or five DR-DQ haplotypes were treated as single units for association and clustering because of strong linkage in the cohort. Among a few hundred genotyped donors of the cohort, an average of 235,054 unique TCR beta nucleotide sequences were sequenced per donor, roughly 18% of them non-productive. What the study reported, not specific to this receptor: It was suggested by the authors that the approach could potentially be generalized to other disease states and immunological phenotypes. While some public TCRs were present in many individuals, most TCR sequences turned up only very rarely across donors. In this cohort, only TCR beta chains were sequenced, and detectable features were limited by the absence of alpha or paired-chain data. Compared with the roughly 700-donor mean, donors in an Asian-associated ancestry cluster had fewer N-insertions in productive TCRs, according to a later genetic analysis. In vitro tests confirmed that three of the cytomegalovirus-associated TCR beta chains recognize cytomegalovirus antigens. In a later analysis, several top co-occurrence clusters were reported to appear linked to parvovirus B19, influenza, CMV and Epstein-Barr virus. In a later analysis, TCR association rates were found to vary across HLA loci, with the most associated TCRs seen for DRB1 alleles and the fewest for HLA-C alleles. The classifier was reported to diagnose cytomegalovirus status with high specificity and sensitivity in both the original and validation cohorts. Because counts were too low, more than 15 rarely observed V segments, including chromosome 9 orphons, were excluded from the earlier analysis of roughly 580 of the donors. An association between a missense DCLRE1C variant and V-gene and J-gene trimming of TCR beta chains was found in a later genetic analysis and replicated in an independent cohort. Roughly uniform sequencing depth across donors was assumed in presence/absence analyses, although this assumption may not hold. The sequencing pipeline was judged likely to have produced a cluster of highly shared sequence variants as a technical artifact. Because HLA typing was missing for some donors at each locus, association tests included only the typed subset. Immune exposure information for the cohort was limited to CMV serostatus. In a later analysis, HLA-associated TCR beta chains were found to be more clonally expanded and to have lower generation probabilities than equally common non-associated chains. In the study, some 160 TCR beta chains were listed as associated with cytomegalovirus. Because the 87-base-pair reads could not distinguish some IMGT-functional V segments, including TRBV6-2 and TRBV6-3, those segments were excluded. Linkage disequilibrium might explain the correlated functional status among segregating V segments, but an unknown experimental factor could not be ruled out. Broadly in line with IMGT annotations, most TCR beta V segments showed up in productive rearrangements about 87% or about 30% of the time in an earlier analysis of a few hundred of the donors. Strong co-occurrence of HLA alleles, especially DR and DQ, made assigning TCR associations to individual alleles difficult. Specific HLA alleles were associated with 15,000 to 20,000 TCR beta sequences at a false discovery rate of 0.05 in a later analysis. Most CMV-associated TCR beta chains appeared to be HLA-restricted in a later analysis, and the HLA associations seemed to be driven largely by CMV exposure. A further reported finding was that TCR beta sequences accurately predicted the HLA-A and HLA-B alleles for most subjects in the first cohort.

The germline ends are 5 bases apart after V is trimmed by 3 bases and J by 8 bases. The CDR3 measures 12 amino acids from cysteine to phenylalanine. The sequence is cut down to CDR3 DNA, 36 bases in frame from base 1. Taken from the germline V gene, the CDR1 and CDR2 loops are SGHDN and FVKESK. The library was prepared using the immunoSEQ multiplex PCR assay. A mixture of 60 forward primers for TCR Vbeta segments and 13 reverse primers for TCR Jbeta segments was used in the multiplex PCR. The CDR3 region of rearranged TCR beta genes was amplified from genomic DNA by a multiplex PCR assay. Amplified TCR beta libraries were sequenced as 87-base-pair reads on the Illumina HiSeq System. As for the original processing: A later analysis tallied roughly 76 million unique TCR beta chains across the 700 or so repertoires, and around 10 million of those chains were shared by two or more donors. A nearest-neighbor algorithm error-corrected the raw reads and collapsed the reads into unique sequences, merging closely related sequences to remove PCR and sequencing errors. To assign V, D and J gene segments, CDR3 sequences were aligned to IMGT reference sequences. For a sequence to be retained, a match of at least six nucleotides was required to both a V gene segment and a J gene segment. Rearrangements were classified as productive when the CDR3 lacked stop codons and remained in frame with V and J, and all other rearrangements were classified as non-productive. Following IMGT convention, CDR3 was defined as the stretch from the second conserved V-encoded cysteine to the conserved J-encoded phenylalanine. The earlier analysis of 550 to 650 of the donors excluded any sequence lacking an unambiguous match to a single V gene segment. In an earlier analysis of approximately 610 of the donors, V segments were called functional above 56.7% productive rearrangements and were called segregating when the between-donor standard deviation exceeded 5%. A statistical classification framework was built to diagnose cytomegalovirus status from the catalog of TCR beta chain sequences. A later analysis assigned V and J genes by comparing TCR nucleotide sequences with IMGT/GENE-DB human TR gene sequences. A later analysis assigned CDR3 sequences and most-parsimonious VDJ recombination scenarios with the TCRdist pipeline. In a later analysis, every TCR beta chain was defined by the combination of its CDR3 amino acid sequence and its V-gene family, and reads without a unique V-gene family were dropped. As a way to deal with suspected cross-contamination and a sequencing artifact, a later analysis dropped nearly 600 nucleotide sequences that were highly shared and had low generation probability. A later analysis calculated a clonal expansion index for each public chain from normalized within-repertoire ranks of inferred template counts. Generation probabilities in a later analysis came from a VDJ recombination model fitted to out-of-frame rearrangements, and those results were checked against IGoR. Hypergeometric tests were used in a later analysis to score TCR-TCR, TCR-HLA and TCR-CMV co-occurrence, with a repertoire-size bias correction applied to the TCR pairs. A later analysis estimated false discovery rates by permuting HLA or CMV assignments 20 times. In a later analysis, co-occurring TCRs were grouped with DBSCAN, and TCRdist sequence similarity was added when clustering was performed within HLA-allele-positive subsets. Repertoires with fewer than 30,000 or more than 120,000 public chains were left out of co-occurrence clustering, as were five repertoires with anomalous nucleotide sharing. The table was pulled from immuneACCESS by TCRdb, which kept in-frame rearrangements only. Such tables lose some clones; where checked, under half of the loss comes from unresolved V genes, and the rest has no known cause. The D gene and trimming were derived from the DNA, and the V and J assignments and clone size from that table. This sample comprises 100,000 or so clones, roughly 70% of them detected only once. About 9.4% of the sample is held by the ten biggest clonotypes.

About this clone: Its target antigen remains unknown. No clone much larger than this one lies a single base away; base qualities are absent.

The cohort comprised 550 to 700 healthy bone marrow donors. At the time of sampling, all cohort members were nominally healthy, though unrecorded immune exposures were likely present. The donor was CMV seronegative and belonged to the group of 352 seronegative cohort members. A peripheral blood sample was collected from each donor, and TCR beta sequencing was performed on peripheral blood mononuclear cells. Genomic DNA was extracted from the blood cell samples with the Qiagen DNeasy Blood Extraction Kit. Sequencing was carried out using PBMCs. The chain is made from TRBV14 and TRBJ1-6; the D gene cannot be resolved reliably. This clonotype was sampled from a man aged 45-60 years in good health and CMV-seronegative. The DNA is TGTGCCAGCAGCCATAGCGATTCACCCCTCCACTTT. It translates as CASSHSDSPLHF. Beyond the CDR3, the reference TRBV14 and TRBJ1-6 genes provide the residues; the full variable domain reads: EAGVTQFPSHSVIEKGQTVTLRCDPISGHDNLYWYRRVMGKEIKFLLHFVKESKQDESGMPNNRFLAERTGGTYSTLKVQPAELEDSGVYFCASSHSDSPLHFGNGTRLTVT.